A selection of T cell receptor beta chains follows, all from one sample in a study of blood T cell repertoires in COVID-19. Profiling relied on immunoSEQ multiplex PCR, and the TCRdb table lists in-frame clones only, not all of them. The top ten hold approximately 8.7% of the sample, which has tens of thousands of clones, approximately 82% seen once. Sequences were obtained from peripheral blood. These receptors were collected from a human donor in a cohort sampled during active COVID-19. CDR3s include the opening cysteine and the closing phenylalanine or tryptophan. A D gene is named only where the DNA matches it firmly. Expanded clones are given a class, and other clones once, few, many or no size at all.

D gene	clone size	V gene	J gene	CDR3 protein	CDR3 DNA
TRBD1	few	TRBV9	TRBJ1-5	CASSVGQGRDQPQHF	TGTGCCAGCAGCGTCGGACAGGGGAGGGATCAGCCCCAGCATTTT
.	.	TRBV12-5	TRBJ1-1	CASGRDTTGSTEAFF	TGTGCTAGTGGCCGGGACACCACGGGGAGTACTGAAGCTTTCTTT
.	few	TRBV19	TRBJ1-5	CASSTLGGGEYQPQHF	TGTGCCAGTAGTACCCTGGGGGGGGGCGAATATCAGCCCCAGCATTTT
.	.	TRBV7-2	TRBJ2-1	CASTTIGYNEQFF	TGTGCCAGCACTACCATCGGCTACAATGAGCAGTTCTTC
TRBD2	.	TRBV11-2	TRBJ2-1	CASSLERGGENEQFF	TGTGCCAGCAGCTTGGAGCGGGGGGGGGAGAATGAGCAGTTCTTC
.	.	TRBV7-8	TRBJ2-2	CASSFLEQEKNTGELFF	TGTGCCAGCAGCTTCCTGGAACAGGAGAAGAACACCGGGGAGCTGTTTTTT
.	.	TRBV12-3/TRBV12-4	TRBJ2-7	CASSTSGLEQYF	TGTGCCAGCAGTACCTCAGGGCTCGAGCAGTACTTC
TRBD1	.	TRBV7-3	TRBJ2-1	CASSVDRDNEQFF	TGTGCCAGCAGCGTGGACAGGGATAATGAGCAGTTCTTC
TRBD2	.	TRBV19	TRBJ2-1	CASSTGTRYNEQFF	TGTGCCAGTAGTACCGGGACTAGATACAATGAGCAGTTCTTC
.	.	TRBV28	TRBJ2-5	CASSFQGGQETQYF	TGTGCCAGCAGCTTCCAGGGGGGACAAGAGACCCAGTACTTC
.	.	TRBV29-1	TRBJ2-6	CSVEDLRAGANVLTF	TGCAGCGTTGAAGATCTTCGTGCTGGGGCCAACGTCCTGACTTTC
TRBD2	.	TRBV7-3	TRBJ2-1	CASSPRTSVYYNEQFF	TGTGCCAGCAGCCCCCGGACTAGCGTGTACTACAATGAGCAGTTCTTC
.	.	TRBV5-4	TRBJ2-5	CASSLSGGGETQYF	TGTGCCAGCAGCTTGTCCGGCGGAGGTGAGACCCAGTACTTC
TRBD1	.	TRBV28	TRBJ2-7	CASSLWRTGEVYEQYF	TGTGCCAGCAGTTTATGGAGGACAGGGGAAGTGTACGAGCAGTACTTC
.	few	TRBV9	TRBJ1-3	CASSDRVDGNTIYF	TGTGCCAGCAGCGACAGGGTTGATGGAAACACCATATATTTT
.	.	TRBV5-1	TRBJ1-1	CASSIRGSRDTEAFF	TGCGCCAGCAGCATTCGCGGGAGCAGGGACACTGAAGCTTTCTTT
TRBD2	.	TRBV7-9	TRBJ2-7	CASSSAGTSGRGEQYF	TGTGCCAGCAGCTCGGCTGGGACTAGCGGGAGAGGGGAGCAGTACTTC
TRBD1	.	TRBV13	TRBJ2-1	CASSSRGYNEQFF	TGTGCCAGCAGCTCCAGGGGGTACAATGAGCAGTTCTTC
.	.	TRBV11-1	TRBJ2-7	CASSWRGPTGQNEQYF	TGTGCCAGCAGTTGGAGGGGACCGACAGGGCAAAACGAGCAGTACTTC
.	.	TRBV18	TRBJ2-2	CASSLSRTGELFF	TGTGCCAGCTCACTCTCTCGCACCGGGGAGCTGTTTTTT
TRBD2	.	TRBV30	TRBJ2-2	CAWTPGIAGNTGELFF	TGTGCCTGGACCCCCGGAATAGCGGGGAACACCGGGGAGCTGTTTTTT
TRBD1	.	TRBV2	TRBJ1-5	CASSRDRVNQPQHF	TGTGCCAGCAGTAGGGACAGGGTCAATCAGCCCCAGCATTTT
.	.	TRBV28	TRBJ2-2	CASSLLLGEKGAGELFF	TGTGCCAGCAGTTTATTATTGGGGGAGAAGGGGGCCGGGGAGCTGTTTTTT
TRBD1	once	TRBV28	TRBJ2-2	CASSPPGTGVYGELFF	TGTGCCAGCAGTCCCCCGGGGACAGGGGTTTACGGGGAGCTGTTTTTT
.	.	TRBV28	TRBJ1-4	CASSAGGLAEKLFF	TGTGCCAGCAGTGCGGGGGGGCTAGCTGAAAAACTGTTTTTT
.	.	TRBV29-1	TRBJ2-5	CSVVQGPETQYF	TGCAGCGTTGTACAGGGCCCAGAGACCCAGTACTTC
TRBD1	.	TRBV29-1	TRBJ2-7	CSGTGDYEQYF	TGCAGCGGGACAGGGGACTACGAGCAGTACTTC
TRBD1	.	TRBV27	TRBJ2-7	CATSKGAGGVREQYF	TGTGCCACCTCGAAGGGGGCAGGGGGCGTGAGGGAGCAGTACTTC
.	.	TRBV11-3	TRBJ2-7	CASSLGLRQNSYEQYF	TGTGCCAGCAGCTTGGGGTTACGACAGAACTCCTACGAGCAGTACTTC
TRBD2	.	TRBV30	TRBJ2-7	CAWKLAGGTTLYEQYF	TGTGCCTGGAAACTAGCGGGAGGCACAACTCTCTACGAGCAGTACTTC
.	.	TRBV7-9	TRBJ2-5	CASSLILQGGETQYF	TGTGCCAGCAGCTTGATACTTCAGGGGGGAGAGACCCAGTACTTC
.	once	TRBV30	TRBJ2-4	CAAAQGKQNIQYF	TGTGCCGCAGCTCAGGGAAAACAAAACATTCAGTACTTC
TRBD2	once	TRBV5-1	TRBJ2-5	CASLGGEGTYQETQYF	TGCGCCAGCTTAGGAGGGGAGGGGACGTACCAAGAGACCCAGTACTTC
TRBD1	.	TRBV19	TRBJ1-2	CASSPRDRGPGYTF	TGTGCCAGTAGTCCACGGGACAGGGGGCCTGGCTACACCTTC
TRBD2	.	TRBV28	TRBJ2-7	CASSLGTSGILPDYEQYF	TGTGCCAGCAGTTTGGGGACTAGCGGGATACTACCTGATTACGAGCAGTACTTC
TRBD1	.	TRBV3-1/TRBV3-2	TRBJ1-6	CASSRTGGGSPLHF	TGTGCCAGCAGCCGTACAGGGGGTGGTTCACCCCTCCACTTT
.	.	TRBV6-5	TRBJ2-2	CASLRISGNTGELFF	TGTGCCAGCCTCCGAATTTCGGGGAACACCGGGGAGCTGTTTTTT
.	once	TRBV6-5	TRBJ1-5	CASTGWGGSNQPQHF	TGTGCCAGCACCGGGTGGGGGGGCAGCAATCAGCCCCAGCATTTT
TRBD1	.	TRBV28	TRBJ1-2	CASSEVQGIGFYGYTF	TGTGCCAGCAGTGAGGTACAGGGGATAGGGTTCTATGGCTACACCTTC
.	.	TRBV28	TRBJ2-5	CASTSGTTWETQYF	TGTGCCAGCACCTCCGGGACAACTTGGGAGACCCAGTACTTC
.	.	TRBV5-1	TRBJ1-1	CASSLDLTGFTEAFF	TGCGCCAGCAGCTTGGATTTAACCGGGTTCACTGAAGCTTTCTTT
TRBD2	.	TRBV7-3	TRBJ2-1	CASSLISSGRGNEQFF	TGTGCCAGCAGCTTAATATCGAGCGGGAGGGGAAATGAGCAGTTCTTC
.	.	TRBV6-5	TRBJ2-5	CASSRTVGYQETQYF	TGTGCCAGCAGCCGGACAGTTGGGTACCAAGAGACCCAGTACTTC
TRBD2	.	TRBV10-3	TRBJ2-1	CAIRTSGGFYSYNEQFF	TGTGCCATCAGGACTAGCGGGGGATTCTACTCCTACAATGAGCAGTTCTTC
.	.	TRBV10-3	TRBJ2-7	CAISEDRNEQYF	TGTGCCATCAGTGAGGACAGGAACGAGCAGTACTTC
.	.	TRBV12-3/TRBV12-4	TRBJ2-7	CASSFQGGYEQYF	TGTGCCAGCAGTTTCCAGGGGGGCTACGAGCAGTACTTC
.	.	TRBV6-2/TRBV6-3	TRBJ2-4	CASSYSIPRGKPKDIQYF	TGTGCCAGCAGTTACTCGATCCCCCGGGGAAAACCAAAGGACATTCAGTACTTC
TRBD1	.	TRBV5-6	TRBJ1-6	CASSLSQGQSPLHF	TGTGCCAGCAGCTTGTCACAGGGGCAGTCACCCCTCCACTTT
.	.	TRBV6-1	TRBJ1-1	CASSESGSNTEAFF	TGTGCCAGCAGTGAAAGTGGCTCGAACACTGAAGCTTTCTTT
TRBD2	.	TRBV20-1	TRBJ2-7	CSASPGLAPTWSNYEQYF	TGCAGTGCTAGTCCGGGACTAGCGCCAACCTGGTCCAACTACGAGCAGTACTTC
TRBD2	.	TRBV28	TRBJ2-3	CASSSPSGGADTQYF	TGTGCCAGCAGTTCACCTAGCGGGGGGGCGGATACGCAGTATTTT
.	.	TRBV27	TRBJ1-5	CASSHTPNGTYSNQPQHF	TGTGCCAGCAGTCACACTCCTAATGGGACTTATAGCAATCAGCCCCAGCATTTT
TRBD1	.	TRBV7-9	TRBJ2-7	CASSVGQGPYEQYF	TGTGCCAGCAGCGTCGGACAGGGACCCTACGAGCAGTACTTC
TRBD1	few	TRBV18	TRBJ2-7	CASSAGTVSYEQYF	TGTGCCAGCTCGGCCGGGACAGTCTCCTACGAGCAGTACTTC